The present TCR beta chain was sequenced within a study of T cell responses to AZD1222 COVID-19 vaccine. The V end was cut by 3 bases, the J end by 5 bases, with 13 bases between. The CDR3 is 15 amino acids. Germline CDR1 MNHEY, CDR2 SMNVEV (reference sequence). Using immunoSEQ multiplex PCR, the repertoire was profiled, and TCRdb retains in-frame clones only, with some absent. This sample has about 270,000 clones; about 94% occur once, and the top ten carry approximately 0.52%. This clonotype was obtained from an adult who received the AZD1222 COVID-19 vaccine. Specimen: peripheral blood, collected 28 days after the second AZD1222 dose. This sequence joins TRBV27 and TRBJ2-2, with TRBD1 as a possible D gene (5 bases). Written as DNA, the CDR3 is TGTGCCAGCAGTTTCATCGGTAGGGGTACCGGGGAGCTGTTTTTT. Residues: CASSFIGRGTGELFF.